This T cell receptor (beta chain) was recovered during a study of CD4+ T cells in melanoma. Findings and limits, study-wide: Neoantigen-specific CD4+ T cells in melanoma reportedly had diverse differentiation states. CD8+ T cell, macrophage and B cell function reportedly correlated with neoantigen-specific CD4+ T cells.

Produced via immunoSEQ multiplex PCR; TCRdb's table is partial and in-frame only. Of more than 6,000 clones in the sample, approximately 64% were seen once. The CDR3 is made up of 15 amino acids. Germline V gene lookup returns CDR1 MNHEY and CDR2 SMNVEV (reference sequence). The J segment lost 2 bases and the V segment lost 5 bases, leaving 8 bases of the junction unmatched. A word on this clone: Its specificity is not known.

Sample: cells from a culture (not recorded whether cultured in vitro). V is TRBV27 and J is TRBJ2-5, with 7 bases fitting TRBD1. The receptor was derived from a human donor with melanoma. The CDR3 protein is CASSPSPGQQETQYF. The CDR3 bases are TGTGCCAGCAGTCCTTCCCCGGGACAGCAAGAGACCCAGTACTTC.